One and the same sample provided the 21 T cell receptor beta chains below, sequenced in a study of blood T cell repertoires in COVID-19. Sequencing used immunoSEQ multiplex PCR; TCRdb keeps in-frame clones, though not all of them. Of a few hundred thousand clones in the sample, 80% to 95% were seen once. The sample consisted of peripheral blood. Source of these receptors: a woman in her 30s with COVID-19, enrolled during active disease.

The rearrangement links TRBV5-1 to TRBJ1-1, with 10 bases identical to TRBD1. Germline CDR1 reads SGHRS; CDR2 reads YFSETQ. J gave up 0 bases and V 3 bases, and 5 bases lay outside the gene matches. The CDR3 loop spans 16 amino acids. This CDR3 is CASSYRQGAMNTEAFF. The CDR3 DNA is TGCGCCAGCAGCTACAGACAGGGGGCGATGAACACTGAAGCTTTCTTT. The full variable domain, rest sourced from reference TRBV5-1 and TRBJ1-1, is KAGVTQTPRYLIKTRGQQVTLSCSPISGHRSVSWYQQTPGQGLQFLFEYFSETQRNKGNFPGRFSGRQFSNSRSEMNVSTLELGDSALYLCASSYRQGAMNTEAFFGQGTRLTVV.

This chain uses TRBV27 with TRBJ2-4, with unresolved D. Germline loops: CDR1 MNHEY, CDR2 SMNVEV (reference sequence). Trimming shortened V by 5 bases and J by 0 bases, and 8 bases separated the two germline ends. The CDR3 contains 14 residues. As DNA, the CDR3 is TGTGCCAGCAGTAGCCCGCTAGCCAAAAACATTCAGTACTTC. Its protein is CASSSPLAKNIQYF.

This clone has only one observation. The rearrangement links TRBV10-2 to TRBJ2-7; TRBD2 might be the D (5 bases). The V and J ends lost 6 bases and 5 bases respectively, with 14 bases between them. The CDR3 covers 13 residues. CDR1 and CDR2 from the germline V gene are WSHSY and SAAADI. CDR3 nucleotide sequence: TGCGCCAGCAGCCTCGGAGGTATTCACGAGCAGTACTTC. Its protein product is CASSLGGIHEQYF.

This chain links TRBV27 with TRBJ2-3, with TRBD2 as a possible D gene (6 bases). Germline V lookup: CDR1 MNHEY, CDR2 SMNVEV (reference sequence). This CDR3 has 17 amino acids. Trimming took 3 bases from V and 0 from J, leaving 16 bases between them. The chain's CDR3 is CASSFPGTSASTDTQYF. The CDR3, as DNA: TGTGCCAGCAGTTTCCCCGGGACTTCCGCGAGCACAGATACGCAGTATTTT.

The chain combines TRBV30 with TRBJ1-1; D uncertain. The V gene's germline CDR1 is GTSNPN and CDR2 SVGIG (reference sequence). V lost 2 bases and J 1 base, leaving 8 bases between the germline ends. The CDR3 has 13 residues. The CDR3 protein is CAWSTRGNTEAFF. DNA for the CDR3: TGTGCCTGGAGTACCCGGGGGAACACTGAAGCTTTCTTT.

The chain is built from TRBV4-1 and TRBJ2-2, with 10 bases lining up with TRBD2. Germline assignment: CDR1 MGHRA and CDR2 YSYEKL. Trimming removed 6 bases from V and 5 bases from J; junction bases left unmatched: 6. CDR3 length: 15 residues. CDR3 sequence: CASRPSSGRTGELFF. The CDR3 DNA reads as TGCGCCAGCAGACCCTCTAGCGGGAGAACCGGGGAGCTGTTTTTT.

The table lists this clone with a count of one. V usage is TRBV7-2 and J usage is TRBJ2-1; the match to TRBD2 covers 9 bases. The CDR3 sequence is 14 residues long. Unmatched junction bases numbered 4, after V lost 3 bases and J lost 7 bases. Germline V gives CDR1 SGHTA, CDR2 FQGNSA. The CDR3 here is CASSLGGRGNEQFF. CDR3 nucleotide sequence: TGTGCCAGCAGCTTGGGCGGGAGGGGGAATGAGCAGTTCTTC.

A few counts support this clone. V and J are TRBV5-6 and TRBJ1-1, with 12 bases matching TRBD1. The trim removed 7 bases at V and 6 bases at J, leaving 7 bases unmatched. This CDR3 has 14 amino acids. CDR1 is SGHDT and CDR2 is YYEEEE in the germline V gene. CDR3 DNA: TGTGCCAGCGGAAGGGACAGGGGGCGAGCTGAAGCTTTCTTT. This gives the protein CASGRDRGRAEAFF.

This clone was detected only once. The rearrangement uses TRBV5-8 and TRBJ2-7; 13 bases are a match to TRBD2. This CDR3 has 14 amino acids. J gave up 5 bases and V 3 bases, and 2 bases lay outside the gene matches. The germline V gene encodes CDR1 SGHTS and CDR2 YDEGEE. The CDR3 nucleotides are TGTGCCAGCAGCTGGACTAGCGGGAGAAACGAGCAGTACTTC. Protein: CASSWTSGRNEQYF.

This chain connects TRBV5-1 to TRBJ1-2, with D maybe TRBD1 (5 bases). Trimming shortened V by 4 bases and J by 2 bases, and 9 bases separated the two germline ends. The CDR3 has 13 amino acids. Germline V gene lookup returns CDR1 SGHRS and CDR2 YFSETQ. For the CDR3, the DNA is TGCGCCAGCAGCGCCAGGGCCAACTATGGCTACACCTTC. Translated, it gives CASSARANYGYTF. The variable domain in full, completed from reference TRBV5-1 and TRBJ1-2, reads KAGVTQTPRYLIKTRGQQVTLSCSPISGHRSVSWYQQTPGQGLQFLFEYFSETQRNKGNFPGRFSGRQFSNSRSEMNVSTLELGDSALYLCASSARANYGYTFGSGTRLTVV.

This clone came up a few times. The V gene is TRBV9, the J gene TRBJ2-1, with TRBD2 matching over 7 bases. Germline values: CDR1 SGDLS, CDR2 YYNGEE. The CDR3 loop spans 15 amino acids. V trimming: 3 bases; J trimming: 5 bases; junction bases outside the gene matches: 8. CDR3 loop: CASSAGLGFNNEQFF. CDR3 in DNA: TGTGCCAGCAGCGCCGGACTAGGGTTTAACAATGAGCAGTTCTTC.

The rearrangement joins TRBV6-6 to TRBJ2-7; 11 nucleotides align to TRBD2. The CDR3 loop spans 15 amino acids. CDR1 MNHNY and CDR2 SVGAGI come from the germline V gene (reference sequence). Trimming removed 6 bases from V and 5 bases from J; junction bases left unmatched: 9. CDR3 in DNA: TGTGCCAGCAGCCTCACTAGCGGGAGATACCACGAGCAGTACTTC. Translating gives CASSLTSGRYHEQYF.

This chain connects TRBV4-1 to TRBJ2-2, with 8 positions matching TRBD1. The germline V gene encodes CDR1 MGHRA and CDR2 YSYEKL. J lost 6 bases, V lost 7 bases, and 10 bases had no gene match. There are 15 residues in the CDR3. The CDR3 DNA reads TGCGCCAGCATGAGAACAGGGGGAAGATCCGGGGAGCTGTTTTTT. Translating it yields CASMRTGGRSGELFF.

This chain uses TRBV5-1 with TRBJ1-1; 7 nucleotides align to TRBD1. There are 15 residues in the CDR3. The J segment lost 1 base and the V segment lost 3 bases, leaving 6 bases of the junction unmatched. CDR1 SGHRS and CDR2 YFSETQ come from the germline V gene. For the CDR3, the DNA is TGCGCCAGCAGCTCTTCGACAGGGAGGAACACTGAAGCTTTCTTT. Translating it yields CASSSSTGRNTEAFF.

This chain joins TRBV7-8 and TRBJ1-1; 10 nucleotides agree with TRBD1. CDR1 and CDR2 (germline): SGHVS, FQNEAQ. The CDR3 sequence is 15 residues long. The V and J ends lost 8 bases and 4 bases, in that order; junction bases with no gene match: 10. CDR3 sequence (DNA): TGTGCCAGCGTGGGACAGGGGATCATGAGCACTGAAGCTTTCTTT. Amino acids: CASVGQGIMSTEAFF.

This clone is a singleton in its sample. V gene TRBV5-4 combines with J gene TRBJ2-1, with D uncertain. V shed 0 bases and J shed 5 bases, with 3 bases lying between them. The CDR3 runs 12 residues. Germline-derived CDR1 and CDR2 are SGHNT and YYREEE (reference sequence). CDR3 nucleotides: TGTGCCAGCAGCTTGGGCGACAATGAGCAGTTCTTC. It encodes CASSLGDNEQFF.

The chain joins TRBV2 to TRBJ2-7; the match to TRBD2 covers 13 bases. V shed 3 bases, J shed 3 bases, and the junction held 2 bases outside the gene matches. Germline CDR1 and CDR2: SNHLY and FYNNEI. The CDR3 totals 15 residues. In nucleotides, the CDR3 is TGTGCCAGCAGTGAGGGACTAGCGGGAATCTACGAGCAGTACTTC. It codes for CASSEGLAGIYEQYF.

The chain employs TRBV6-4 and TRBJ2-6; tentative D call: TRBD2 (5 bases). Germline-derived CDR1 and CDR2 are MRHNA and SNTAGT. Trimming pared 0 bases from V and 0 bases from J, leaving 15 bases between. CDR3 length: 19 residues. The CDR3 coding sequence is TGTGCCAGCAGTGACTCGAGGGCAGGACCCGGCTCTGGGGCCAACGTCCTGACTTTC. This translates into CASSDSRAGPGSGANVLTF.

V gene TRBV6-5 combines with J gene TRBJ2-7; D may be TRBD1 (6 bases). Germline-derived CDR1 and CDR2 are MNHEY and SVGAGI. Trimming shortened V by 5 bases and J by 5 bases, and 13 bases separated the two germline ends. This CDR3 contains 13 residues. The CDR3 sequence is CASSLTGSHEQYF. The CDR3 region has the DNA TGTGCCAGCAGTCTAACAGGGTCCCACGAGCAGTACTTC.

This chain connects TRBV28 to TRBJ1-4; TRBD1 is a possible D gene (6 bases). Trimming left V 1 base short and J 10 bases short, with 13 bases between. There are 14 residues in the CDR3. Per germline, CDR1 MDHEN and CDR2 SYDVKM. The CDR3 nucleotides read TGTGCCAGCAGTTTATCGTCCAGGGGCGGAAAACTGTTTTTT. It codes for CASSLSSRGGKLFF.

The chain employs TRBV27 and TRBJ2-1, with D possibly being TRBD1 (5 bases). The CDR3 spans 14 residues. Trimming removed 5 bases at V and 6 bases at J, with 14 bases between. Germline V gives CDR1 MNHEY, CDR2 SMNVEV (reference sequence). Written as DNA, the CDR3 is TGTGCCAGCAGTACAAGGGGCCCTGTCAATGAGCAGTTCTTC. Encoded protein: CASSTRGPVNEQFF.